The 29 T cell receptor beta chains given below trace back to one sample, sequenced in a study of blood T cell repertoires in COVID-19. Clones were read by immunoSEQ multiplex PCR, and TCRdb kept only the in-frame ones, dropping some. The table has 200,000 to 300,000 clones, roughly nine tenths seen once. Sequencing input: PBMCs or T cells enriched from blood (not recorded which). The receptors come from a young woman who had recovered from COVID-19.

V gene TRBV18 combines with J gene TRBJ2-7, with D perhaps matching TRBD2 (7 bases). V lost 3 bases, J lost 2 bases, and 14 bases lay in between. The length of the CDR3 is 15 residues. The V gene's germline CDR1 is KGHSH and CDR2 LQKENI. CDR3 nucleotide sequence: TGTGCCAGCTCACCGTACGAAGGGGGGGCCTACGAGCAGTACTTC. Translation: CASSPYEGGAYEQYF.

The chain combines TRBV30 with TRBJ2-1; D gene ambiguous. The CDR3 sequence is 14 residues long. Per germline, CDR1 GTSNPN and CDR2 SVGIG (reference sequence). Trimming removed 2 bases from V and 0 bases from J, with 8 bases in between. The CDR3 is CAWSSASSYNEQFF. CDR3 DNA sequence: TGTGCCTGGAGTTCAGCGAGCTCCTACAATGAGCAGTTCTTC. The whole variable domain, filled in from reference TRBV30 and TRBJ2-1, reads SQTIHQWPATLVQPVGSPLSLECTVEGTSNPNLYWYRQAAGRGLQLLFYSVGIGQISSEVPQNLSASRPQDRQFILSSKKLLLSDSGFYLCAWSSASSYNEQFFGPGTRLTVL.

This clone was picked up one time. The chain links TRBV30 to TRBJ1-6; TRBD1 aligns across 8 bases. This CDR3 is 15 amino acids long. CDR1 and CDR2 (germline): GTSNPN, SVGIG (reference sequence). V lost 1 base, J lost 6 bases, and 5 bases stayed unmatched. CDR3 sequence: CAWSERTGFNSPLHF. The CDR3 coding sequence is TGTGCCTGGAGTGAACGGACAGGGTTTAATTCACCCCTCCACTTT.

In this sample, this clone turned up a few times. The V call is TRBV7-2, the J call TRBJ2-1; D is perhaps TRBD2 (5 bases). V was shortened by 3 bases and J by 2 bases, with 11 bases between the two germline ends. This CDR3 has 15 amino acids. Germline values: CDR1 SGHTA, CDR2 FQGNSA. DNA of the CDR3: TGTGCCAGCAGCTTGCTGTCGGGGACCTACAATGAGCAGTTCTTC. Protein: CASSLLSGTYNEQFF.

With regard to this clone: One end of the junction fails to match germline, which may point to a read error. The genes are TRBV5-1 and TRBJ1-4, with 7 bases aligning to TRBD1. CDR1 SGHRS and CDR2 YFSETQ come from the germline V gene. The CDR3 contains 14 residues. The DNA of the CDR3 is TGCGCCAGCAGCTTGGAGGGACAGCCCTCCATAGCCGTTTTT. It codes for CASSLEGQPSIAVF.

The gene calls are TRBV2 and TRBJ2-3; no reliable D call. Trimming took off 4 bases at V and 0 bases at J, with 14 bases between the two ends. This CDR3 comprises 16 residues. The germline CDR1 and CDR2 sequences are SNHLY and FYNNEI. The CDR3 nucleotides are TGTGCCAGCAGTGGACTCATGCAAGGAAGCACAGATACGCAGTATTTT. Translation: CASSGLMQGSTDTQYF.

The V and J genes are TRBV30 and TRBJ2-5, with 10 bases lining up with TRBD2. This CDR3 has 14 amino acids. Germline V gene sequence: CDR1 GTSNPN, CDR2 SVGIG (reference sequence). V gave up 1 base and J gave up 4 bases; unmatched junction bases: 3. In DNA form, the CDR3 reads TGTGCCTGGAGTGGTGGGACTAGCGCAGAGACCCAGTACTTC. The encoded protein is CAWSGGTSAETQYF.

The chain recombines TRBV9 with TRBJ2-1; 11 bases are a match to TRBD2. CDR3 length: 15 residues. With V trimmed by 6 bases and J by 10 bases, 12 bases remained unmatched. Germline V gene lookup returns CDR1 SGDLS and CDR2 YYNGEE. CDR3 sequence (DNA): TGTGCCAGCAATGACGGGACTAGCGGCCCTGAGGAGCAGTTCTTC. Protein sequence: CASNDGTSGPEEQFF.

The chain links TRBV3-1 (or the pseudogene TRBV3-2) to TRBJ1-1; weak D call: TRBD1 (5 bases). Germline CDR1 is LGHDT and CDR2 is YNNKEL (reference sequence). The ends were cut back, 0 bases at V and 11 bases at J, with 13 bases in the middle. The CDR3 sequence is 13 residues long. The CDR3 loop is CASSQDRAGQAFF. The CDR3 nucleotides are TGTGCCAGCAGCCAAGATAGGGCGGGGCAGGCTTTCTTT.

This chain links TRBV9 with TRBJ2-6, with D uncertain. There are 14 residues in the CDR3. V was shortened by 1 base and J by 4 bases, with 6 bases between the two germline ends. Germline-derived CDR1 and CDR2 are SGDLS and YYNGEE. CDR3 in amino acids: CASSVSTGANVLTF. The CDR3 DNA is TGTGCCAGCAGCGTATCGACAGGGGCCAACGTCCTGACTTTC.

J is TRBJ2-1 and V is TRBV3-1 (or the pseudogene TRBV3-2); 11 nucleotides match TRBD2. The CDR3 has 15 amino acids. Germline assignment: CDR1 LGHDT and CDR2 YNNKEL (reference sequence). Trimming at V came to 4 bases and at J to 9 bases, leaving 8 bases not matched to a gene. CDR3 sequence reads: CASSPLGLAGGEQFF. Written as DNA, the CDR3 is TGTGCCAGCAGCCCGCTCGGTCTAGCGGGAGGTGAGCAGTTCTTC.

The genes are TRBV5-1 and TRBJ1-1; the match to TRBD1 covers 7 bases. With V trimmed by 4 bases and J by 0 bases, 9 bases remained unmatched. This CDR3 comprises 16 residues. Germline V gene sequence: CDR1 SGHRS, CDR2 YFSETQ. CDR3 DNA sequence: TGCGCCAGCAGCGTATTACAGGGGCCAATGAACACTGAAGCTTTCTTT. Amino acid sequence: CASSVLQGPMNTEAFF.

The chain recombines TRBV11-2 with TRBJ2-5; possible D gene TRBD1, 5 bases. Trimming took off 5 bases at V and 1 base at J, with 11 bases between the two ends. CDR1 and CDR2 from the germline V gene are SGHAT and FQNNGV. The CDR3 loop spans 14 amino acids. This CDR3 reads CASSPDRRQETQYF. The CDR3 DNA reads TGTGCCAGCAGCCCTGACAGACGCCAAGAGACCCAGTACTTC.

The chain combines TRBV11-2 with TRBJ1-2, with no clear D. There are 15 residues in the CDR3. Germline V gene lookup returns CDR1 SGHAT and CDR2 FQNNGV. V was trimmed by 2 bases and J by 2 bases, leaving 12 bases between them. DNA for the CDR3: TGTGCCAGCAGCTTATGGGCAGCCCAAAACTATGGCTACACCTTC. This encodes CASSLWAAQNYGYTF.

This chain links TRBV12-3 or TRBV12-4 with TRBJ1-2; D gene uncertain. Trimming cost V 10 bases and J 4 bases, with 16 bases left between them. The CDR3 has 13 amino acids. The CDR3 nucleotides read TGTGCCACTTCAGCGTTGGCAGCCTATGGCTACACCTTC. Residues: CATSALAAYGYTF.

V usage is TRBV6-5 and J usage is TRBJ1-1; TRBD1 agrees at 8 bases. There are 15 residues in the CDR3. Germline values: CDR1 MNHEY, CDR2 SVGAGI. V lost 2 bases and J lost 1; bases outside the gene matches: 3. This CDR3 reads CASSYPGQGNTEAFF. CDR3 DNA: TGTGCCAGCAGTTACCCCGGACAGGGGAACACTGAAGCTTTCTTT.

Written as DNA, the CDR3 is TGTGCCATCAGCTCGGACACGGACTATGGCTACACCTTC. Translation: CAISSDTDYGYTF. V and J are TRBV10-3 and TRBJ1-2; a possible D gene is TRBD1 (5 bases). This CDR3 contains 13 residues. Trimming took 6 bases from V and 3 from J, leaving 11 bases between them. CDR1 is ENHRY and CDR2 is SYGVKD in the germline V gene.

The gene calls are TRBV27 and TRBJ2-3; 10 nucleotides agree with TRBD1. Unmatched junction bases numbered 9, after V lost 5 bases and J lost 4 bases. This CDR3 region has 16 residues. Germline V gene sequence: CDR1 MNHEY, CDR2 SMNVEV (reference sequence). The CDR3 DNA sequence: TGTGCCAGCAGTATTCGAGGACAGGGGGGCGCAGATACGCAGTATTTT. Translation gives CASSIRGQGGADTQYF.

This chain's CDR3 is CASSYSGTAEAFF. CDR3 sequence (DNA): TGTGCCAGCAGTTACTCTGGGACAGCTGAAGCTTTCTTT. The rearrangement uses TRBV6-5 and TRBJ1-1; 7 nucleotides match TRBD1. The CDR3 covers 13 residues. After removal of 0 bases from V and 6 bases from J, the junction contained 1 base not matched to a gene. CDR1 MNHEY and CDR2 SVGAGI come from the germline V gene.

The chain is built from TRBV7-9 and TRBJ1-1; the D gene is possibly TRBD1 (6 bases). Trimming removed 4 bases from V and 4 bases from J, with 19 bases in between. CDR3 length: 16 residues. Germline V gene data show CDR1 as SEHNR and CDR2 as FQNEAQ (reference sequence). The chain's CDR3 is CASSWGLRTSGTEAFF. The CDR3 coding sequence is TGTGCCAGCAGCTGGGGGCTTCGAACCTCGGGCACTGAAGCTTTCTTT.

In its sample, this clone was seen a few times. CDR3 DNA: TGTGCCTGGGCTGGGGACAGGGCTACCTACGAGCAGTACTTC. This sequence encodes CAWAGDRATYEQYF. The V gene is TRBV30, the J gene TRBJ2-7; 9 nucleotides match TRBD1. V trimming: 5 bases; J trimming: 2 bases; junction bases outside the gene matches: 7. Germline V gene data show CDR1 as GTSNPN and CDR2 as SVGIG (reference sequence). CDR3 length equals 14 residues.

V and J are TRBV5-1 and TRBJ1-6, with D possibly matching TRBD1 (5 bases). CDR3 size: 18 residues. The V end was cut by 0 bases, the J end by 0 bases, with 13 bases between. Germline CDR1 and CDR2: SGHRS and YFSETQ. The CDR3 nucleotides are TGCGCCAGCAGCTTGGTAGGGGCCAGGACCTCCTATAATTCACCCCTCCACTTT. It codes for CASSLVGARTSYNSPLHF.

The chain has TRBV27 and TRBJ2-7, with D perhaps matching TRBD1 (6 bases). V lost 5 bases, J lost 3 bases, and 23 bases lay in between. Germline V lookup: CDR1 MNHEY, CDR2 SMNVEV (reference sequence). The CDR3 consists of 17 residues. CDR3 amino acids: CASSPPYRTEGRYEQYF. In nucleotides, the CDR3 is TGTGCCAGCAGTCCGCCGTACAGGACAGAGGGGCGCTACGAGCAGTACTTC.

V gene TRBV12-1 combines with J gene TRBJ1-5; the table calls TRBD1, which could not be checked here. TRBV12-1 is a recognized pseudogene. This CDR3 contains 19 residues. This CDR3 is CASSLYSRQGDYSNQPQHF. The CDR3 coding sequence is TGTGCCAGCAGCTTGTACTCACGACAGGGGGATTATAGCAATCAGCCCCAGCATTTT.

The sample holds a few counts of this clone. The chain couples TRBV6-5 to TRBJ1-5; D is undetermined. V dropped 6 bases and J dropped 3 bases, with 12 bases sitting between them. The CDR3 has 14 amino acids. CDR1 is MNHEY and CDR2 is SVGAGI in the germline V gene. CDR3 in DNA: TGTGCCAGCAGGTACCGAGGTCCCAATCAGCCCCAGCATTTT. This sequence encodes CASRYRGPNQPQHF.

This clone occurred once. J is TRBJ2-1 and V is TRBV21-1; the D segment call TRBD2 is taken from the table without a DNA check. TRBV21-1 is flagged as a pseudogene. The CDR3 spans 21 residues. The CDR3 loop reads CASSKCWAGTSRRISYNEQFF. The CDR3 nucleotides are TGTGCCAGCAGCAAATGCTGGGCCGGGACTAGCAGGCGTATCTCCTACAATGAGCAGTTCTTC.

As concerns this clone: Within the sample, other DNA sequences also encode this same CDR3. The rearrangement uses TRBV27 and TRBJ1-1; D possibly corresponds to TRBD1 (5 bases). Trimming pared 3 bases from V and 3 bases from J, leaving 8 bases between. The CDR3 consists of 13 residues. Germline V CDR1 and CDR2: MNHEY, SMNVEV (reference sequence). The CDR3 bases are TGTGCCAGCAGTTTGGGGGGGGACACTGAAGCTTTCTTT. This codes for CASSLGGDTEAFF.

This clone was seen a few times. This sequence joins TRBV7-9 and TRBJ2-1; maybe TRBD2 (5 bases). The CDR3 is 15 residues long. V lost 0 bases and J 0 bases, leaving 6 bases between the germline ends. CDR1 SEHNR and CDR2 FQNEAQ come from the germline V gene (reference sequence). For the CDR3, the DNA is TGTGCCAGCAGCTTAGCTGGGAGCTCCTACAATGAGCAGTTCTTC. It specifies CASSLAGSSYNEQFF.

V gene TRBV4-3 combines with J gene TRBJ1-4, with D perhaps matching TRBD1 (6 bases). This CDR3 has 13 amino acids. V dropped 0 bases and J dropped 8 bases, with 7 bases sitting between them. In germline, CDR1 is LGHNA, CDR2 YSLEER. The CDR3 DNA is TGCGCCAGCAGCCAAGAAAGGGGGGAAAAACTGTTTTTT. Amino acids: CASSQERGEKLFF.